This T cell receptor beta chain appears in the sequencing data of a study of blood T cell repertoires in COVID-19. About the study: Italy, Spain and the United States were the sources of the convalescent and acute COVID-19 samples. In each case, the material was cDNA or gDNA derived from T cells, B-cell-depleted T cells, or PBMCs.

Generated by immunoSEQ multiplex PCR, the TCRdb table keeps only in-frame clones and is missing some. The data hold around 270,000 clones, with 84% observed a single time. V dropped 3 bases and J dropped 6 bases, with 17 bases sitting between them. The CDR3 is 15 residues long. In germline, CDR1 is MDHEN, CDR2 SYDVKM. The sequence was obtained from a woman aged 40 to 50 who had recovered from COVID-19. V and J are TRBV28 and TRBJ1-2; a weak D match, TRBD1 (5 bases). Sequencing was carried out using peripheral blood. CDR3 nucleotides: TGTGCCAGCAGTTTCCGCACCGCAGGGAGGAATGGCTACACCTTC. Its protein is CASSFRTAGRNGYTF.